The rows below give T cell receptor beta chains drawn from one sample of a study of cytomegalovirus exposure and HLA in healthy donors. Only in-frame clones appear in the TCRdb table, and some are missing; sequencing was by immunoSEQ multiplex PCR. Of 110,000 to 150,000 clones listed, about 80% were seen once; the top ten hold about 4.4%. What was sequenced was PBMCs. These receptors originate from a man in his forties or fifties in good health and CMV-seronegative. The CDR3 runs from the conserved cysteine through the conserved F or W. The order of the fields is clone size, V gene, J gene, D gene, CDR3 DNA, CDR3 protein. D genes are given only for firm matches. Only part of the rows carry a size: once, few, many, or a class if the clone is expanded.

abundance: NA
v_gene: TRBV11-2
j_gene: TRBJ2-1
d_gene: NA
CDR3nt: TGTGCCAGCAGCTCCCTGAGGGTTCTCTCCGAGCAGTTCTTC
CDR3aa: CASSSLRVLSEQFF

abundance: once
v_gene: TRBV9
j_gene: TRBJ1-1
d_gene: TRBD1
CDR3nt: TGTGCCAGCAGCGTGAACGGTTACAGGGGGGACACTGAAGCTTTCTTT
CDR3aa: CASSVNGYRGDTEAFF

abundance: NA
v_gene: TRBV19
j_gene: TRBJ2-2
d_gene: TRBD1
CDR3nt: TGTGCCAGCGCCGGGACAGGGGGCATCGGGGAGCTGTTTTTT
CDR3aa: CASAGTGGIGELFF

abundance: NA
v_gene: TRBV13
j_gene: TRBJ1-2
d_gene: NA
CDR3nt: TGTGCCAGCAGCTTACCACAGGTTCCGTGGGACTATGGCTACACCTTC
CDR3aa: CASSLPQVPWDYGYTF

abundance: NA
v_gene: TRBV7-9
j_gene: TRBJ1-3
d_gene: NA
CDR3nt: TGTGCCAGCAGCTTCGGGGGAACAGCAATCTCTGGAAACACCATATATTTT
CDR3aa: CASSFGGTAISGNTIYF

abundance: NA
v_gene: TRBV10-1
j_gene: TRBJ2-7
d_gene: NA
CDR3nt: TGCGCCAGCAGCCGTGACGGGTCCTACGAGCAGTACTTC
CDR3aa: CASSRDGSYEQYF

abundance: NA
v_gene: TRBV6-6
j_gene: TRBJ2-5
d_gene: NA
CDR3nt: TGTGCCAGCAGCCAAATTAGGAGCCACCAAGAGACCCAGTACTTC
CDR3aa: CASSQIRSHQETQYF

abundance: NA
v_gene: TRBV5-4
j_gene: TRBJ2-1
d_gene: TRBD1
CDR3nt: TGTGCCAGCAGCCGATCAGGGGGATCATACAATGAGCAGTTCTTC
CDR3aa: CASSRSGGSYNEQFF

abundance: NA
v_gene: TRBV5-1
j_gene: TRBJ2-5
d_gene: NA
CDR3nt: TGCGCCAGCAGCCTGACTACCCAAGAGACCCAGTACTTC
CDR3aa: CASSLTTQETQYF

abundance: NA
v_gene: TRBV19
j_gene: TRBJ2-1
d_gene: TRBD2
CDR3nt: TGTGCCAGTAGTATGACTAGCGGGTGGCCCGGGGGTGAGCAGTTCTTC
CDR3aa: CASSMTSGWPGGEQFF

abundance: once
v_gene: TRBV30
j_gene: TRBJ2-7
d_gene: TRBD2
CDR3nt: TGTGCCTGGCAGGCGGGGGGCTACGAGCAGTACTTC
CDR3aa: CAWQAGGYEQYF

abundance: once
v_gene: TRBV6-5
j_gene: TRBJ2-1
d_gene: TRBD1
CDR3nt: TGTGCCAGCAGAAGGGGGCATTCATCCAATGAGCAGTTCTTC
CDR3aa: CASRRGHSSNEQFF

abundance: NA
v_gene: TRBV5-3
j_gene: TRBJ2-7
d_gene: NA
CDR3nt: TGTGCCAACCTAGTGGTGGCAGAGCCTTACGAGCAGTACTTC
CDR3aa: CANLVVAEPYEQYF

abundance: few
v_gene: TRBV6-1
j_gene: TRBJ2-7
d_gene: NA
CDR3nt: TGTGCCAGCACCCCCGCGGCGGCCTTCCCGTACGAGCAGTACTTC
CDR3aa: CASTPAAAFPYEQYF

abundance: NA
v_gene: TRBV9
j_gene: TRBJ2-1
d_gene: TRBD2
CDR3nt: TGTGCCAGCAGCGTAGCCCCTACGGGGGGGCAGGCCTACAATGAGCAGTTCTTC
CDR3aa: CASSVAPTGGQAYNEQFF

abundance: NA
v_gene: TRBV10-1
j_gene: TRBJ2-2
d_gene: NA
CDR3nt: TGCGCCAGCAGGGAACATAGTAACAGGGTACGTACCGGGGAGCTGTTTTTT
CDR3aa: CASREHSNRVRTGELFF

abundance: NA
v_gene: TRBV5-1
j_gene: TRBJ2-3
d_gene: TRBD1
CDR3nt: TGCGCCAGCAGCTTCCGGGACAGGGAAATCGATACGCAGTATTTT
CDR3aa: CASSFRDREIDTQYF

abundance: NA
v_gene: TRBV5-1
j_gene: TRBJ1-2
d_gene: NA
CDR3nt: TGCGCCAGCAGCCCCCGACCCGGGGGCTACACCTTC
CDR3aa: CASSPRPGGYTF

abundance: once
v_gene: TRBV29-1
j_gene: TRBJ2-2
d_gene: NA
CDR3nt: TGCAGCGTCGGTGAAGTCAACACCGGGGTGCTGTTTTTT
CDR3aa: CSVGEVNTGVLFF

abundance: NA
v_gene: TRBV7-2
j_gene: TRBJ2-5
d_gene: NA
CDR3nt: TGTGCCAGCAGCTTAGCTCCAAGTAGGACTCGTCCAACGTACCAAGAGACCCAGTACTTC
CDR3aa: CASSLAPSRTRPTYQETQYF

abundance: once
v_gene: TRBV19
j_gene: TRBJ1-5
d_gene: NA
CDR3nt: TGTGCCACTACTATGACGACAGGATCTGAGCCCCAGCATTTT
CDR3aa: CATTMTTGSEPQHF

abundance: NA
v_gene: TRBV7-8
j_gene: TRBJ1-3
d_gene: TRBD1
CDR3nt: TGTGCCAGCAGCCCTCAGGGGGCAACTGGAAACACCATATATTTT
CDR3aa: CASSPQGATGNTIYF